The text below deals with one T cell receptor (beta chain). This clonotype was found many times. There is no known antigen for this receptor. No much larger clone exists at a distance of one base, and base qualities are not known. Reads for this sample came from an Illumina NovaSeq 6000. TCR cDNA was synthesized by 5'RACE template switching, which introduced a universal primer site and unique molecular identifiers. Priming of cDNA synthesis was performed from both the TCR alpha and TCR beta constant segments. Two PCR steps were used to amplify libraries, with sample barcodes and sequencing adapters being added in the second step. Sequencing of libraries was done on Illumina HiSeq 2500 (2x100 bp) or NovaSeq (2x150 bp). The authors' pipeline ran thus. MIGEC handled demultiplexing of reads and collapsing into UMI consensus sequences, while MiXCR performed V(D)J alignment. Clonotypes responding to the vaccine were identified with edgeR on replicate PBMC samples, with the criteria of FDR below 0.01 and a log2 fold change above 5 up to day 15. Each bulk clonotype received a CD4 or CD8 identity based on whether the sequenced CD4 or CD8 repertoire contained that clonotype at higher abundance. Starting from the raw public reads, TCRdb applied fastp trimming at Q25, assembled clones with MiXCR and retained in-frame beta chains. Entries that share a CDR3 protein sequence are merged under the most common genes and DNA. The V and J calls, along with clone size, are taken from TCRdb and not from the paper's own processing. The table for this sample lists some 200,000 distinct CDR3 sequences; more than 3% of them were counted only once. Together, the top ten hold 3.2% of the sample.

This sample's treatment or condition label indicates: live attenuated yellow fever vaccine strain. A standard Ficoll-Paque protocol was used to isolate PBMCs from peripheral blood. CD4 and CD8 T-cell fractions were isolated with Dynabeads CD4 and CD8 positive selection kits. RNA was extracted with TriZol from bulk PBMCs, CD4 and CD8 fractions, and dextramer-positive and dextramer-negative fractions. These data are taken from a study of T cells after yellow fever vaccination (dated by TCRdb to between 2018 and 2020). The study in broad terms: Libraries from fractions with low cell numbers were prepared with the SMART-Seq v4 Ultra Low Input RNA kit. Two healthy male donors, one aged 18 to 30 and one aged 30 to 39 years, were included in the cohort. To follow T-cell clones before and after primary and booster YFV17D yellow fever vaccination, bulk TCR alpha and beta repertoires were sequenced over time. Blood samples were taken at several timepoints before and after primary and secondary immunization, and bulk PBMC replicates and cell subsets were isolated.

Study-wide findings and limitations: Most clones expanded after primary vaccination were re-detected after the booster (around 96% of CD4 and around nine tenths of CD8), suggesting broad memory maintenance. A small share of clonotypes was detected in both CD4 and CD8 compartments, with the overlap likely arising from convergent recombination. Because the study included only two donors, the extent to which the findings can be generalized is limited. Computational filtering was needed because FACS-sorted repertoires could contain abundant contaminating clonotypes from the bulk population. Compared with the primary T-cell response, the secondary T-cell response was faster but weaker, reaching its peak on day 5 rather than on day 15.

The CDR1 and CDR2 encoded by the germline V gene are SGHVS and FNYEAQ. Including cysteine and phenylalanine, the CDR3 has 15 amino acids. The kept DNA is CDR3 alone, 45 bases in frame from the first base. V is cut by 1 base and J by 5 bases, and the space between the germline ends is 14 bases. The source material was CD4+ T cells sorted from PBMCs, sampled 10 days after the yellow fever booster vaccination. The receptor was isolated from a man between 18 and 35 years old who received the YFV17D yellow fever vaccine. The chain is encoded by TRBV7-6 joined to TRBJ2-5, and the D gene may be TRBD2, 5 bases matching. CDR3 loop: CASSLEDTGWETQYF. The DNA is TGTGCCAGCAGCTTAGAGGATACGGGGTGGGAGACCCAGTACTTC.